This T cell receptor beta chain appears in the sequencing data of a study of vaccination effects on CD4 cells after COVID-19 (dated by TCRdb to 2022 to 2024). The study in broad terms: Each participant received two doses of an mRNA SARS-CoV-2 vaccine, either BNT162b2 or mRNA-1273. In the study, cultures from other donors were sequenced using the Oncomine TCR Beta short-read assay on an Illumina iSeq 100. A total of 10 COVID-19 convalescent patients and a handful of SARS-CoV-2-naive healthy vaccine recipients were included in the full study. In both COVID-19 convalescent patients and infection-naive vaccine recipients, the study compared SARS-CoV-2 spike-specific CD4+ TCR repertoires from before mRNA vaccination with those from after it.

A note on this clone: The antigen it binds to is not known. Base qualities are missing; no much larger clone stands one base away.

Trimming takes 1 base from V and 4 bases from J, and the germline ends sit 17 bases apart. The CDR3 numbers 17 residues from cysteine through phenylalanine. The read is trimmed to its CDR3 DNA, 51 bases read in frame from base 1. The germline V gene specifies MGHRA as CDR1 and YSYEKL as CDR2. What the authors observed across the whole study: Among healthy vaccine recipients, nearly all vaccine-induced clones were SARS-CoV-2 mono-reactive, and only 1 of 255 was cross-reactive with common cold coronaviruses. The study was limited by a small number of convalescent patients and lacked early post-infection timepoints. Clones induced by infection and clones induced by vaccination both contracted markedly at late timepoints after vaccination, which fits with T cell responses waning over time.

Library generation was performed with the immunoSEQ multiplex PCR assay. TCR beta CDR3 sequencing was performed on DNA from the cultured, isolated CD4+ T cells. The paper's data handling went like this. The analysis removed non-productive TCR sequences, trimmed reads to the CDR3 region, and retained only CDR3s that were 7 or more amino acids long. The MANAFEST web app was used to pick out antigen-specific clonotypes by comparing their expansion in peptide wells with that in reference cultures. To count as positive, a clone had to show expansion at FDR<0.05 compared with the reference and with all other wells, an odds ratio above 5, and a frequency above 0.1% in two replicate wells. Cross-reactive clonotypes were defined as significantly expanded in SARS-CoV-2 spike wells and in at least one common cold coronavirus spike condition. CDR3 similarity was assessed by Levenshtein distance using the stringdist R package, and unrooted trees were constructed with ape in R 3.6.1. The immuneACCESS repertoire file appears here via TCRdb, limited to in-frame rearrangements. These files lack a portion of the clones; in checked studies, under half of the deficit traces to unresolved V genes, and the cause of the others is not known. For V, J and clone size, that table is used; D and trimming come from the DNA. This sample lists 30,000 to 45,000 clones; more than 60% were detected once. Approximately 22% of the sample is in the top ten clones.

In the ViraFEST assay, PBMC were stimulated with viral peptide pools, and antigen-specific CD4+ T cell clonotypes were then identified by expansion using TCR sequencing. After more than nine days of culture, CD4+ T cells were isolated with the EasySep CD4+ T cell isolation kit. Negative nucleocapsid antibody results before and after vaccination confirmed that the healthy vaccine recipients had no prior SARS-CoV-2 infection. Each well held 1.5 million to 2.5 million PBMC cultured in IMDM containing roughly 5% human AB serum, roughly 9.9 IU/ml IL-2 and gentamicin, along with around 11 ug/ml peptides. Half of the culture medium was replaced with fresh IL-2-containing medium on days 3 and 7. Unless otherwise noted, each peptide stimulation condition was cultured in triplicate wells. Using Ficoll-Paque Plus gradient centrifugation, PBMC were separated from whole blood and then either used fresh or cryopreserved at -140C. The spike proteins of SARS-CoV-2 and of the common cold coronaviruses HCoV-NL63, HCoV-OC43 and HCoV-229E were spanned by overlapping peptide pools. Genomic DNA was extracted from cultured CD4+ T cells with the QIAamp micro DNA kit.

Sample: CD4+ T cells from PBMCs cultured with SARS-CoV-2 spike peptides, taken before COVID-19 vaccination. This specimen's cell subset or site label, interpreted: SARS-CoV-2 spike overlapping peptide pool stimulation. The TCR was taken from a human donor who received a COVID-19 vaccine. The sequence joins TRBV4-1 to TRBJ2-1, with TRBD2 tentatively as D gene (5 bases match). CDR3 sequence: CASSQGELVSLYNEQFF. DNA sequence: TGCGCCAGCAGCCAAGGGGAACTAGTTTCCTTATACAATGAGCAGTTCTTC.